This entry features one T cell receptor beta chain sequence. The data were obtained in a study of patients and donors after allogeneic stem cell transplantation. Germline CDR1 SGHTA, CDR2 FQGNSA. This CDR3 has 14 residues. Trimming cost V 5 bases and J 4 bases, with 11 bases left between them. TCRdb recomputed calls from the RT-PCR reads with MiXCR, one row per CDR3 protein. The sample records about a million distinct CDR3 sequences, roughly 17% being singletons. The specimen was blood, either unsorted or a sorted T cell fraction (not recorded which). The TCR comes from a human donor who was either an allogeneic HSCT recipient or a stem cell or donor lymphocyte infusion donor (not recorded which). It is not recorded whose cells these are; they may come from a transplant donor. This rearrangement joins TRBV7-2 to TRBJ2-2; D unclear. The CDR3 DNA is TGTGCCAGCAGCCCTAGGACCTCCACCGGGGAGCTGTTTTTT. Encoded protein: CASSPRTSTGELFF. Full variable domain (outside the CDR3, taken from reference TRBV7-2 and TRBJ2-2): GAGVSQSPSNKVTEKGKDVELRCDPISGHTALYWYRQSLGQGLEFLIYFQGNSAPDKSGLPSDRFSAERTGGSVSTLTIQRTQQEDSAVYLCASSPRTSTGELFFGEGSRLTVL.